The 6 T cell receptor beta chains in this list originate from one sample, sequenced in a study of cytotoxic CD8 clonotypes in ibrutinib-treated CLL. The protocol was immunoSEQ multiplex PCR, while the TCRdb copy is restricted to in-frame clones and leaves out a portion. Altogether some 140,000 clones are present, around 90% being singletons, with the ten largest covering 11%. The starting material was PBMCs, obtained after 12 months of ibrutinib treatment. These receptors were collected from a human donor with chronic lymphocytic leukemia.

The chain joins TRBV28 to TRBJ1-2, with D possibly TRBD1 on 5 matching bases. Trimming stripped 3 bases from V and 5 bases from J, with 10 bases between. The CDR3 contains 13 residues. Germline V gives CDR1 MDHEN, CDR2 SYDVKM. CDR3 nucleotide sequence: TGTGCCAGCAGTTTTAGTAAGGGGTATGGCTACACCTTC. It codes for CASSFSKGYGYTF.

The V call is TRBV5-1, the J call TRBJ2-1; 7 positions agree with TRBD2. The CDR3 totals 16 residues. The junction had 3 bases not matched to a gene; V was cut back by 0 bases and J by 0 bases. The germline V gene has CDR1 SGHRS and CDR2 YFSETQ. CDR3 in DNA: TGCGCCAGCAGCTTGGTGGCGGGAGACTCCTACAATGAGCAGTTCTTC. It specifies CASSLVAGDSYNEQFF.

The chain joins TRBV29-1 to TRBJ2-1; 13 bases match TRBD2. V was pared by 3 bases and J by 6 bases, with 20 bases of the junction left unmatched. Germline CDR1 reads SQVTM; CDR2 reads ANQGSEA. This CDR3 region has 20 residues. The CDR3 loop reads CSVDRTPRWTSGGRTNEQFF. The CDR3 nucleotides read TGCAGCGTTGACCGGACACCGAGATGGACTAGCGGGGGACGTACCAATGAGCAGTTCTTC.

The chain couples TRBV4-1 to TRBJ2-1, with D unresolved. Germline-derived CDR1 and CDR2 are MGHRA and YSYEKL. Trimming took 4 bases from V and 6 from J, leaving 7 bases between them. The CDR3 contains 12 residues. Here the CDR3 DNA reads TGCGCCAGCAGCCCCACTTCCAATGAGCAGTTCTTC. Its protein is CASSPTSNEQFF.

V is TRBV5-5 and J is TRBJ1-5, with D possibly matching TRBD1 (5 bases). There are 17 residues in the CDR3. V gave up 2 bases and J gave up 0 bases, with 15 bases separating them. Germline values: CDR1 SGHKS, CDR2 YYEKEE (reference sequence). The DNA of the CDR3 is TGTGCCAGCAGCTTTACGCCCCCAGGGTATAGCAATCAGCCCCAGCATTTT. This codes for CASSFTPPGYSNQPQHF.

The gene calls are TRBV7-9 and TRBJ1-1; D is perhaps TRBD1 (6 bases). The CDR3 consists of 14 residues. Germline CDR1 SEHNR, CDR2 FQNEAQ (reference sequence). V shed 4 bases and J shed 6 bases, with 15 bases lying between them. The CDR3 DNA reads as TGTGCCAGCAGCTCCGGGGGGCCCGGTGCTGAAGCTTTCTTT. Amino acid sequence: CASSSGGPGAEAFF.